The table lists the clone carrying this T cell receptor beta chain with a few counts. Its specificity is not known. This specimen belongs to a study of blood T cells in healthy people across ages. Study-level findings and limits: It was the long-lived donors that had more naive CD4+ cells and higher diversity than aged donors. Diversity estimated from one million T cells was considered an underestimate.

Combining a sample-barcoded 5' primer with a J-beta primer mix, a second PCR ran for about 7 to 12 cycles. Each CDR3 protein gets one entry after TCRdb re-called the 5' RACE reads with MiXCR. Among under 2,000,000 distinct CDR3 sequences, around half were seen once, and the ten largest hold roughly 2%. Ranging in age from about 6 to 90, the donors were healthy Caucasian individuals from Russia. Each donor's blood draw was 7.5 to 10 milliliters of peripheral blood. Germline lookup yields CDR1 MNHEY and CDR2 SMNVEV (reference sequence). With 1 base removed from V and 4 bases from J, the gap between germline ends came to 10 bases. This CDR3 is 15 amino acids long.

The receptor was derived from a woman between 40 and 50 years old in good health. V gene TRBV27 combines with J gene TRBJ1-4, with D perhaps matching TRBD1 (5 bases). Sequencing was done on a sample of blood. The CDR3 here is CASSLWDGVNEKLFF. The CDR3 DNA sequence: TGTGCCAGCAGTTTATGGGACGGGGTTAATGAAAAACTGTTTTTT.